This TCR beta chain was captured in a study of spatial heterogeneity in lung cancer. TCRdb ran MiXCR on the 5' RACE reads and lists one entry per CDR3 protein. The sample shows over 7,500 distinct CDR3 sequences, approximately 6.3% of them seen only once. V gave up 5 bases and J gave up 8 bases, with 21 bases separating them. This CDR3 spans 15 amino acids. Germline lookup yields CDR1 SEHNR and CDR2 FQNEAQ (reference sequence). By its share, this clonotype is medium-sized. No antigen is known for it. Time point of the sample: sample taken at primary tumor resection. No cells were sorted before sequencing. The whole RNA sequenced was extracted from tumor, nontumor lung or frozen PBMC. Overall study results and limits: Expanded intratumoral alpha and beta TCR counts tracked tumor mutation counts. The counts of expanded TCRs, ubiquitous and regional, tracked ubiquitous and regional nonsynonymous mutations, respectively.

This sample comprised lung tumor tissue, obtained at surgery. This clonotype was obtained from a female donor with early-stage non-small cell lung cancer. This chain joins TRBV7-9 and TRBJ1-1; D is undetermined. The CDR3 loop is CASSDPIGAPVEAFF. The CDR3 coding sequence is TGTGCCAGCAGCGATCCTATTGGAGCACCGGTCGAAGCTTTCTTT.